The rows below give T cell receptor beta chains drawn from one sample of a study of T-cell memory formation after mild COVID-19. MiXCR, applied by TCRdb to the 5' RACE reads, yields one record per CDR3 protein. The table has about 190,000 distinct CDR3 sequences, around 30% seen once. Specimen: PBMCs or a T cell subset sorted from them (not recorded which). The receptors originated from an adult woman who had mild COVID-19 (a few samples of this study predate the infection). Cell type and time point are not known. CDR3s leave out the opening cysteine and the closing phenylalanine or tryptophan.

J gene | V gene | CDR3 protein
TRBJ1-1 | TRBV30 | AWSVGDRGAEAF
TRBJ2-4 | TRBV12-3/TRBV12-4 | ASSPTSGSNIQY
TRBJ2-7 | TRBV9 | ASSVSGTSGIYEQY
TRBJ2-5 | TRBV7-9 | ASSPRQGETQY
TRBJ2-7 | TRBV7-2 | ASRVHSGGAYEQY
TRBJ2-1 | TRBV7-9 | ASSLRGSSNEQF
TRBJ2-4 | TRBV24-1 | ATSESGKQY
TRBJ1-5 | TRBV4-1 | ASSQDLWQPQH
TRBJ2-3 | TRBV29-1 | SVMLDTSTDTQY
TRBJ1-5 | TRBV10-3 | AISVTLFNQPQH
TRBJ2-2 | TRBV7-6 | ASSQVAANTGELF
TRBJ2-1 | TRBV9 | ASSVANPSGLWDEQF
TRBJ2-7 | TRBV15 | ATSRDRGLAGPYEQY
TRBJ2-1 | TRBV4-3 | ASSQDVSLGILSYNEQF